A selection of T cell receptor beta chains follows, all from one sample in a study of shared clonotypes between healthy human individuals. The assay was immunoSEQ multiplex PCR, and TCRdb's table has in-frame clones only and misses some. The sample carries 1.4 million to 1.5 million clones, 95% to 97% recorded once. Sequencing was performed on naive CD4+ T cells sorted from blood. These receptors originate from a man aged 25-40 years in good health. Both conserved end residues are trimmed from each CDR3. A D gene is named only where the DNA matches it firmly.

TRBV7-9	TRBJ1-2	.	ASSLEEGLNYGYT
TRBV18	TRBJ1-2	.	ASSPTGVGGYT
TRBV7-6	TRBJ2-5	.	ASSLDPVAEETQY
TRBV29-1	TRBJ2-3	.	SVLGGPDTQY
TRBV11-2	TRBJ1-1	.	ASSHRGTEAF
TRBV19	TRBJ1-4	.	ASSFREVAGEKLF
TRBV28	TRBJ2-7	TRBD2	ASSYPSGLAGVGYEQY
TRBV2	TRBJ2-5	TRBD1	ASRVGQVGETQY
TRBV2	TRBJ1-2	.	ASSEDGRFHEGNYGYT
TRBV6-6	TRBJ1-5	.	ASSPGNNQPQH